This TCR beta chain was captured in a study of shared clonotypes between healthy human individuals. Study overall: A couple of women and three men aged 18 to 49 served as donors.

There are a few counts of this clone. Trimming pared 2 bases from V and 6 bases from J, leaving 14 bases between. The CDR3 is 14 residues long. CDR1 and CDR2 from the germline V gene are SGHDT and YYEEEE. Input per replicate PCR of unsorted PBMC was roughly 300 ng DNA, corresponding to approximately 30,000 T cell genomes. Some clones are missing from TCRdb's copy, which holds only in-frame ones; the method was immunoSEQ multiplex PCR. Altogether under 600,000 clones are present, nearly 80% being singletons, with the ten largest covering around 12%. The sequence was obtained from a woman in her thirties or forties in good health. Some clones in this sample may be carry-over from other donors' samples. The gene calls are TRBV5-6 and TRBJ2-5; TRBD2 is a possible D gene (5 bases). Sequenced input: PBMCs. CDR3 sequence reads: CASSFGPLGKTQYF. CDR3 DNA: TGTGCCAGCAGCTTCGGCCCCCTCGGGAAGACCCAGTACTTC.